Below are 31 T cell receptor beta chains sequenced from a single sample in a study of T cell repertoires in cytomegalovirus infection. MiXCR was run by TCRdb on the reads, yielding one entry per CDR3 protein. The data show 150,000 to 200,000 distinct CDR3 sequences, roughly 27% seen once. Material: PBMCs. These receptors all come from a human donor in good health (CMV status not recorded). Some clones in this sample may be carry-over from other donors' samples.

In its sample, this clonotype was seen a few times. V gene TRBV5-3 combines with J gene TRBJ1-2, with D hard to call. TRBV5-3 is placed among ORFs of uncertain function. The CDR3 has 15 amino acids. The germline V and J ends were trimmed by 8 bases and 4 bases, with 21 bases remaining between them. Here the CDR3 reads CASSLSVDEVYGYTF. CDR3 coding DNA: TGTGCCAGCAGCCTCTCCGTCGACGAGGTCTATGGCTACACCTTC.

This clonotype has more than one count but fewer than ten. The rearrangement uses TRBV29-1 and TRBJ1-2, with D perhaps TRBD1 (5 bases). Germline loops: CDR1 SQVTM, CDR2 ANQGSEA. The CDR3 spans 14 residues. The germline V and J ends were trimmed by 4 bases and 8 bases, with 20 bases remaining between them. DNA for the CDR3: TGCAGCGTTGCCTACGGGGGACTGCGCGGCGGCTACACCTTC. Its translation: CSVAYGGLRGGYTF. The full variable domain, in which reference TRBV29-1 and TRBJ1-2 provide the parts outside the CDR3, is SAVISQKPSRDICQRGTSLTIQCQVDSQVTMMFWYRQQPGQSLTLIATANQGSEATYESGFVIDKFPISRPNLTFSTLTVSNMSPEDSSIYLCSVAYGGLRGGYTFGSGTRLTVV.

This clonotype has just a few counts. The genes are TRBV19 and TRBJ1-1; D uncertain. This CDR3 has 16 amino acids. The V gene lost 8 bases and the J gene lost 0 bases, with 19 bases spanning the gap. Germline values: CDR1 LNHDA, CDR2 SQIVND (reference sequence). The CDR3 DNA sequence: TGTGCCAGTTACATCAGGACGGACGCTATGAACACTGAAGCTTTCTTT. This encodes CASYIRTDAMNTEAFF.

The V and J genes are TRBV2 and TRBJ1-2; 9 nucleotides line up with TRBD1. CDR3 length: 15 amino acids. J lost 4 bases, V lost 4 bases, and 7 bases had no gene match. Germline V CDR1 and CDR2: SNHLY, FYNNEI. For the CDR3, the DNA is TGTGCCAGCAGTGCCCCCGGACAGGGGAGCTATGGCTACACCTTC. Translating gives CASSAPGQGSYGYTF.

Only a few counts were recorded for this clonotype. The V call is TRBV14, the J call TRBJ1-5, with D maybe TRBD1 (5 bases). Germline V gene lookup returns CDR1 SGHDN and CDR2 FVKESK. The CDR3 runs 13 residues. V lost 4 bases to trimming and J lost 3 bases, with 7 bases between them. The DNA for the CDR3 is TGTGCCAGCAGCCGGGACCTCAATCAGCCCCAGCATTTT. It codes for CASSRDLNQPQHF.

This chain links TRBV11-2 with TRBJ2-7, with 7 bases that match TRBD1. Germline trimming cut 3 bases from V and 6 bases from J; bases unmatched to any gene: 5. The CDR3 is 13 residues long. CDR1 SGHAT and CDR2 FQNNGV come from the germline V gene. The CDR3 nucleotides read TGTGCCAGCAGCTTCGACAGGGACCTCGAGCAGTACTTC. It translates to CASSFDRDLEQYF.

This sequence joins TRBV7-8 and TRBJ2-3; TRBD2 is a possible D gene (5 bases). Germline assignment: CDR1 SGHVS and CDR2 FQNEAQ. This CDR3 has 16 amino acids. Trimming left V 5 bases short and J 6 bases short, with 21 bases between. The DNA for the CDR3 is TGTGCCAGCAGCAAAATAAGTGTGAGGGCCAAGGATACGCAGTATTTT. Translating gives CASSKISVRAKDTQYF.

This chain uses TRBV7-2 with TRBJ2-1, with D possibly called TRBD1 or TRBD2 (5 bases each). This CDR3 has 15 amino acids. With 5 bases removed from V and 10 bases from J, the gap between germline ends came to 21 bases. Germline values: CDR1 SGHTA, CDR2 FQGNSA. CDR3: CASSPWGTEVQEQFF. Here the CDR3 DNA reads TGTGCCAGCAGCCCGTGGGGGACCGAAGTACAAGAGCAGTTCTTC.

This clonotype showed up just a few times. The chain carries TRBV25-1 and TRBJ2-3; the D gene could be TRBD1 or TRBD2 (6 bases each). The CDR3 is 13 residues long. The V gene lost 6 bases and the J gene lost 7 bases, with 14 bases spanning the gap. Germline V gene sequence: CDR1 MGHDK, CDR2 SYGVNS. This chain's CDR3 is CASSEGGSHTQYF. Written as DNA, the CDR3 is TGTGCCAGCAGCGAGGGGGGCAGCCATACGCAGTATTTT.

This rearrangement joins TRBV5-1 to TRBJ2-2; 8 nucleotides match TRBD1. Looked up from germline, CDR1 is SGHRS and CDR2 is YFSETQ. CDR3 size: 16 residues. J lost 4 bases, V lost 5 bases, and 10 bases had no gene match. CDR3 residues: CASRGVGQGGTGELFF. As DNA, the CDR3 is TGCGCCAGCAGAGGAGTCGGACAGGGCGGCACCGGGGAGCTGTTTTTT. The entire variable domain, with the rest obtained from reference TRBV5-1 and TRBJ2-2, is as follows: KAGVTQTPRYLIKTRGQQVTLSCSPISGHRSVSWYQQTPGQGLQFLFEYFSETQRNKGNFPGRFSGRQFSNSRSEMNVSTLELGDSALYLCASRGVGQGGTGELFFGEGSRLTVL.

This clonotype was observed many times. The rearrangement links TRBV7-2 to TRBJ2-7; 7 bases are a match to TRBD1. CDR3 size: 12 residues. V lost 7 bases, J lost 6 bases, and 6 bases stayed unmatched. Germline values: CDR1 SGHTA, CDR2 FQGNSA. The CDR3 spells CASTLTGSEQYF. The CDR3 coding sequence is TGTGCCAGCACCCTGACAGGGAGCGAGCAGTACTTC.

There are many counts of this clonotype. This chain uses TRBV7-2 with TRBJ2-3; 9 positions agree with TRBD2. V shed 4 bases, J shed 12 bases, and the junction held 2 bases outside the gene matches. CDR3 length: 11 residues. Germline CDR1 and CDR2: SGHTA and FQGNSA. The CDR3 here is CASSSSGIQYF. The CDR3, as DNA: TGTGCCAGCAGCTCTAGCGGGATTCAGTATTTT.

This clonotype was detected only a few times. CDR3 residues: CASSWEGVSGNTIYF. The CDR3 region has the DNA TGTGCCAGCAGCTGGGAAGGCGTCTCTGGAAACACCATATATTTT. The rearrangement joins TRBV11-1 to TRBJ1-3; D is ambiguous. V was clipped by 4 bases and J by 0 bases, with 10 bases between them. Germline CDR1 reads SGHAT; CDR2 reads FQDESV (reference sequence). The CDR3 totals 15 residues. Based on the CDR3 plus reference TRBV11-1 and TRBJ1-3, the full variable domain is EAEVAQSPRYKITEKSQAVAFWCDPISGHATLYWYRQILGQGPELLVQFQDESVVDDSQLPKDRFSAERLKGVDSTLKIQPAELGDSAMYLCASSWEGVSGNTIYFGEGSWLTVV.

In this sample, this clonotype turned up a few times. The V and J genes are TRBV29-1 and TRBJ2-1; D is ambiguous. Looked up from germline, CDR1 is SQVTM and CDR2 is ANQGSEA. CDR3 length: 13 amino acids. V gave up 4 bases and J gave up 5 bases, with 12 bases separating them. CDR3 coding DNA: TGCAGCGTTGGGCAAAAGAGGAACAATGAGCAGTTCTTC. Its translation is CSVGQKRNNEQFF.

The chain carries TRBV5-4 and TRBJ2-5; a weak D match, TRBD1 (7 bases). Looked up from germline, CDR1 is SGHNT and CDR2 is YYREEE (reference sequence). This CDR3 region has 14 residues. Trimming removed 2 bases at V and 5 bases at J, with 13 bases between. This CDR3 reads CASSFDPGGETQYF. The CDR3 nucleotides are TGTGCCAGCAGCTTCGACCCAGGGGGGGAGACCCAGTACTTC.

This clonotype has a handful of counts. The V and J genes are TRBV29-1 and TRBJ1-5; D possibly corresponds to TRBD1 (5 bases). Germline V CDR1 and CDR2: SQVTM, ANQGSEA. V was shortened by 6 bases and J by 5 bases, with 11 bases between the two germline ends. The CDR3 length is 12 residues. CDR3 in amino acids: CSVQRGDQPQHF. Written as DNA, the CDR3 is TGCAGCGTCCAGCGGGGGGATCAGCCCCAGCATTTT.

This clonotype was counted between two and nine times. This chain joins TRBV5-3 and TRBJ1-4; 8 nucleotides align to TRBD1. TRBV5-3 is an ORF; its function is uncertain. J lost 2 bases, V lost 8 bases, and 14 bases had no gene match. CDR3 length: 17 amino acids. This chain's CDR3 is CASSRTGNSATNEKLFF. In DNA form, the CDR3 reads TGTGCCAGCAGCCGGACAGGGAATAGTGCGACTAATGAAAAACTGTTTTTT.

The chain links TRBV12-3 or TRBV12-4 to TRBJ2-7; D possibly corresponds to TRBD1 (6 bases). The CDR3 contains 14 residues. V lost 7 bases to trimming and J lost 6 bases, with 19 bases between them. The CDR3 sequence is CASKRRGIRSEQYF. The CDR3 nucleotides are TGTGCCAGCAAACGAAGGGGGATCCGCAGCGAGCAGTACTTC.

As concerns this clonotype: A clone one base away is much larger, so this may be a read error. CDR3 region: CASSSGQGKNSEAFF. CDR3 nucleotide sequence: TGTGCCAGCAGCTCGGGACAGGGGAAGAACTCTGAAGCTTTCTTT. The J gene is TRBJ1-1, the V gene TRBV7-3, with TRBD1 matching 10 bases. The CDR3 runs 15 residues. Germline values: CDR1 SGHTA, CDR2 FQGTGA.

J is TRBJ1-1 and V is TRBV2, with D perhaps TRBD1 (5 bases). Germline V gives CDR1 SNHLY, CDR2 FYNNEI. V dropped 6 bases and J dropped 1 base, with 12 bases sitting between them. The CDR3 has 14 amino acids. This CDR3 reads CASRRGGKNTEAFF. The CDR3, as DNA: TGTGCCAGCAGACGGGGGGGGAAGAACACTGAAGCTTTCTTT.

The DNA of the CDR3 is TGTGCCAGCAGCCCCGGTATAGACGAGCAGTACTTC. It translates to CASSPGIDEQYF. The V gene is TRBV12-3 or TRBV12-4, the J gene TRBJ2-7; unclear D gene. V dropped 6 bases and J dropped 5 bases, with 11 bases sitting between them. The CDR3 is 12 residues long.

V gene TRBV6-1 combines with J gene TRBJ1-2, with 9 bases fitting TRBD1. This CDR3 is built from 16 residues. Germline CDR1 reads MNHNS; CDR2 reads SASEGT. V lost 10 bases to trimming and J lost 0 bases; unmatched junction nucleotides: 12. Here the CDR3 reads CATNFGTGSSNYGYTF. The CDR3 bases are TGTGCCACCAACTTCGGGACAGGGAGTTCTAACTATGGCTACACCTTC.

Worth noting for this clonotype: One end of the junction does not line up with germline, which may come from a read error. The chain carries TRBV11-2 and TRBJ1-1; 7 bases map to TRBD1. This CDR3 region has 13 residues. CDR1 SGHAT and CDR2 FQNNGV come from the germline V gene. CDR3 in DNA: TGTGCCGGCAGCTTCTATAAGGGACAGGAAGCTTTCTTT. This sequence encodes CAGSFYKGQEAFF.

The J gene is TRBJ2-5, the V gene TRBV7-2; tentatively, D is TRBD2 (6 bases). The CDR3 loop spans 15 amino acids. The germline V gene encodes CDR1 SGHTA and CDR2 FQGNSA. With 5 bases removed from V and 3 bases from J, the gap between germline ends came to 16 bases. The CDR3 spells CASSPRVAVEETQYF. CDR3 nucleotide sequence: TGTGCCAGCAGCCCCCGGGTAGCGGTCGAAGAGACCCAGTACTTC.

Of note for this clonotype: A clone one base away is much larger, so this may be a read error. The rearrangement links TRBV19 to TRBJ2-3; 9 bases fit TRBD1. V trimming: 5 bases; J trimming: 2 bases; junction bases outside the gene matches: 5. Germline-derived CDR1 and CDR2 are LNHDA and SQIVND (reference sequence). The CDR3 totals 15 residues. The CDR3 DNA is TGTGCCAGTAGTGAGGACAGGGGAACCACAGATACGCAGTATTTT. Protein product: CASSEDRGTTDTQYF. The whole variable domain, remainder taken from reference TRBV19 and TRBJ2-3, is DGGITQSPKYLFRKEGQNVTLSCEQNLNHDAMYWYRQDPGQGLRLIYYSQIVNDFQKGDIAEGYSVSREKKESFPLTVTSAQKNPTAFYLCASSEDRGTTDTQYFGPGTRLTVL.

This clonotype has a handful of counts. V usage is TRBV14 and J usage is TRBJ1-2; maybe TRBD1 (5 bases). V was cut by 0 bases and J by 0 bases, with 11 bases left in between. CDR1 is SGHDN and CDR2 is FVKESK in the germline V gene. The CDR3 extends over 16 amino acids. CDR3 loop: CASSQEDRATNYGYTF. The CDR3 DNA reads TGTGCCAGCAGCCAAGAAGACAGAGCCACTAACTATGGCTACACCTTC.

The CDR3 DNA sequence: TGTGCCAGCAGCCCCAGGGACGGGCAAGACACCGGGGAGCTGTTTTTT. Its protein product is CASSPRDGQDTGELFF. This chain joins TRBV7-3 and TRBJ2-2, with D perhaps matching TRBD1 or TRBD2 (5 bases each). CDR1 and CDR2 from the germline V gene are SGHTA and FQGTGA. CDR3 length equals 16 residues. V was cut by 5 bases and J by 3 bases, with 16 bases left in between.

V gene TRBV10-3 combines with J gene TRBJ2-2, with a possible D match to TRBD1 (6 bases). Germline V CDR1 and CDR2: ENHRY, SYGVKD. Between the trimmed V and J ends, which lost 6 bases and 3 bases, there was a span of 11 bases. The CDR3 loop spans 14 amino acids. The CDR3 region has the DNA TGTGCCATCAGCTACAGGGAAGACACCGGGGAGCTGTTTTTT. Its protein product is CAISYREDTGELFF.

The rearrangement uses TRBV2 and TRBJ2-5; D may be TRBD2 (5 bases). Germline CDR1 SNHLY, CDR2 FYNNEI. This CDR3 spans 15 amino acids. V was trimmed by 3 bases and J by 2 bases, leaving 13 bases between them. CDR3 sequence: CASSESGSHQETQYF. CDR3 coding DNA: TGTGCCAGCAGTGAGTCGGGGTCCCATCAAGAGACCCAGTACTTC. Supplemented by reference TRBV2 and TRBJ2-5, the full variable domain reads EPEVTQTPSHQVTQMGQEVILRCVPISNHLYFYWYRQILGQKVEFLVSFYNNEISEKSEIFDDQFSVERPDGSNFTLKIRSTKLEDSAMYFCASSESGSHQETQYFGPGTRLLVL.

This clonotype appeared many times. The chain is built from TRBV20-1 and TRBJ2-7; tentatively, D is TRBD2 (7 bases). The V and J ends lost 0 bases and 6 bases respectively, with 18 bases between them. Germline lookup yields CDR1 DFQATT and CDR2 SNEGSKA (reference sequence). The CDR3 loop spans 15 amino acids. CDR3 protein: CSARDTRGGLGEQYF. CDR3 coding DNA: TGCAGTGCTAGAGATACGAGGGGGGGCCTAGGCGAGCAGTACTTC.

This clonotype was observed a handful of times. The V gene is TRBV20-1, the J gene TRBJ1-2; 9 bases are a match to TRBD1. After removal of 5 bases from V and 8 bases from J, the junction contained 6 bases not matched to a gene. The germline CDR1 and CDR2 sequences are DFQATT and SNEGSKA (reference sequence). The CDR3 is made up of 12 amino acids. In nucleotides, the CDR3 is TGCAGTGCTGAACAGGGGGCTGGAGGCTACACCTTC. Translating it yields CSAEQGAGGYTF.